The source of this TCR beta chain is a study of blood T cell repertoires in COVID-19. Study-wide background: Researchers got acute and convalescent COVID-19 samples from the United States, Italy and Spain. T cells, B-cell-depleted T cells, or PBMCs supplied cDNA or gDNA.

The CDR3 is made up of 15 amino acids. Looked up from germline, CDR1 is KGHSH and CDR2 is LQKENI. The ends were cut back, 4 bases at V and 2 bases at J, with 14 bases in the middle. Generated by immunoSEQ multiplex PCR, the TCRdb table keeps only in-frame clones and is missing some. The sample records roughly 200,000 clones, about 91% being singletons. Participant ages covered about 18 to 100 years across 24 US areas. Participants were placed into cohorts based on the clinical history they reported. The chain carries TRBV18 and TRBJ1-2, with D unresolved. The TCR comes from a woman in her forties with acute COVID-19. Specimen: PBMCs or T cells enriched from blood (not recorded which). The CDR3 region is CASSQDTSRNYGYTF. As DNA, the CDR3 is TGTGCCAGCTCACAAGACACCTCTCGAAACTATGGCTACACCTTC.